This TCR beta chain was recorded in a study of shared clonotypes between healthy human individuals. The method was immunoSEQ multiplex PCR; TCRdb's version includes in-frame clones alone and lacks a portion of them. The data show more than 2 million clones, around 95% seen once. The length of the CDR3 is 14 residues. Looked up from germline, CDR1 is SGDLS and CDR2 is YYNGEE. Overall study results and limits: The generation probabilities recorded for non-shared clonotypes fell below those of clonotypes shared by all four donors. The rarefaction results pointed to incomplete sorted-subset sequencing despite large depth.

Details on this clone: The antigen is not known. A junction boundary mismatches the germline segment, possibly from a read error.

This clonotype was obtained from a man aged 18 to 30 in good health. The sequenced material came from naive CD4+ T cells sorted from blood. As to subset: CD45RA+ positively selected. This chain links TRBV9 with TRBJ2-2; D might be TRBD2 (5 bases). CDR3 region: CASSPEVLTGELFF. CDR3 DNA: TGTGCCAGCAGCCCAGAGGTCCTCACCGGGGAGCTATTTTTT.